The rows below give T cell receptor beta chains drawn from one sample of a study of cytomegalovirus exposure and HLA in healthy donors. Generated by immunoSEQ multiplex PCR, the TCRdb table keeps only in-frame clones and is missing some. The sample includes about 130,000 clones, roughly 89% of them seen just once. The sample consisted of PBMCs. The receptors here all came from a woman between 18 and 29 years old in good health and CMV-seropositive. Each CDR3 is given with its conserved first and last residue. A D gene is named only where the DNA matches it firmly. Expanded clones get a size class; other rows say once, few or many, or leave the size out.

j_gene,d_gene,abundance,v_gene,CDR3aa,CDR3nt
TRBJ1-6,-,once,TRBV5-5,CASSVVSSSYNSPLHF,TGTGCCAGCAGCGTCGTATCGAGCTCCTATAATTCACCCCTCCACTTT
TRBJ2-7,TRBD1,-,TRBV28,CASSHDRVYEQYF,TGTGCCAGCAGCCACGACAGGGTCTACGAGCAGTACTTC
TRBJ2-1,TRBD2,-,TRBV4-2,CASSQVDRGGHGEQFF,TGTGCCAGCAGCCAAGTGGACCGGGGGGGCCATGGTGAGCAGTTCTTC
TRBJ2-5,-,-,TRBV7-2,CASRPDPGGETQYF,TGTGCCAGCAGACCTGATCCCGGCGGAGAGACCCAGTACTTC
TRBJ2-3,-,-,TRBV9,CASSVAVTDTQYF,TGTGCCAGCAGCGTAGCGGTTACAGATACGCAGTATTTT
TRBJ2-1,-,-,TRBV4-3,CASSHEVVMSDEQFF,TGCGCCAGCAGCCATGAGGTAGTCATGAGCGATGAGCAGTTCTTC
TRBJ1-4,-,-,TRBV28,CASSLDTEKLFF,TGTGCCAGCAGTTTAGACACTGAAAAACTGTTTTTT
TRBJ1-3,-,-,TRBV19,CASSDGIYNTIYF,TGTGCCAGTAGTGACGGGATCTATAACACCATATATTTT
TRBJ2-7,-,once,TRBV4-1,CASSQDPAGVAYEQYF,TGCGCCAGCAGCCAAGATCCCGCAGGGGTTGCCTACGAGCAGTACTTC
TRBJ1-3,TRBD1,-,TRBV7-2,CASSRTGGADGNTIYF,TGTGCCAGCAGCCGCACAGGGGGCGCGGACGGAAACACCATATATTTT
TRBJ1-4,-,once,TRBV10-2,CASSESTLRGTNEKLFF,TGCGCCAGCAGTGAGTCGACTCTAAGGGGAACTAATGAAAAACTGTTTTTT
TRBJ2-2,-,-,TRBV9,CASSVAGVNTGELFF,TGTGCCAGCAGCGTAGCGGGGGTGAACACCGGGGAGCTGTTTTTT
TRBJ2-1,TRBD2,-,TRBV29-1,CSVDSLLAGGSYNEQFF,TGCAGCGTTGACTCGTTACTAGCGGGGGGCTCCTACAATGAGCAGTTCTTC
TRBJ2-1,TRBD1,once,TRBV7-9,CASSAPGTGFPYNEQFF,TGTGCCAGCAGCGCTCCCGGGACAGGGTTCCCCTACAATGAGCAGTTCTTC
TRBJ2-5,-,few,TRBV7-9,CASSSAGGETQYF,TGTGCCAGCAGTTCAGCCGGAGGGGAGACCCAGTACTTC
TRBJ2-2,-,-,TRBV7-3,CASREGSVITGELFF,TGTGCCAGCAGAGAGGGATCGGTAATTACCGGGGAGCTGTTTTTT
TRBJ2-1,TRBD2,-,TRBV5-6,CASSWDSGGAYNEQFF,TGTGCCAGCAGCTGGGATAGCGGGGGGGCCTACAATGAGCAGTTCTTC
TRBJ2-7,TRBD2,-,TRBV2,CASSEALTSGSYEQYF,TGTGCCAGCAGTGAAGCACTGACTAGCGGCTCCTACGAGCAGTACTTC
TRBJ1-1,-,-,TRBV2,CASRRRVNTEAFF,TGTGCCAGCAGGCGGAGGGTCAACACTGAAGCTTTCTTT
TRBJ2-7,-,-,TRBV19,CASSIGWGRIPEQYF,TGTGCCAGTAGTATTGGTTGGGGGCGGATTCCCGAGCAGTACTTC
TRBJ1-4,TRBD1,-,TRBV9,CASSVADRGTNEKLFF,TGTGCCAGCAGCGTAGCGGACAGGGGGACTAATGAAAAACTGTTTTTT
TRBJ2-2,TRBD2,many,TRBV6-5,CASSPPGRAPGELFF,TGTGCCAGCAGCCCCCCGGGGAGGGCACCCGGGGAGCTGTTTTTT
TRBJ2-7,TRBD2,-,TRBV7-2,CASSSKRTSLAGDPYEQYF,TGTGCCAGCAGCTCCAAACGTACCTCACTAGCGGGGGATCCCTACGAGCAGTACTTC
TRBJ2-1,-,-,TRBV6-1,CASSEAGGSYNEQFF,TGTGCCAGCAGTGAAGCCGGGGGATCCTACAATGAGCAGTTCTTC
TRBJ2-2,-,-,TRBV7-7,CASSSRGGVGTGELFF,TGTGCCAGCAGCTCGAGGGGGGGAGTAGGCACCGGGGAGCTGTTTTTT
TRBJ1-1,-,once,TRBV10-1,CASSVGGNTEAFF,TGCGCCAGCAGTGTCGGGGGGAACACTGAAGCTTTCTTT
TRBJ2-1,TRBD1,once,TRBV7-4,CASRGQGYYNEQFF,TGTGCCAGCAGGGGACAGGGGTACTACAATGAGCAGTTCTTC
TRBJ2-1,TRBD2,-,TRBV27,CASSLHGGAGNEQFF,TGTGCCAGCAGTTTACACGGGGGGGCCGGGAATGAGCAGTTCTTC
TRBJ2-5,-,-,TRBV12-2,CASRYPGGIQETQYF,TGTGCAAGTCGCTACCCGGGGGGTATCCAAGAGACCCAGTACTTC
TRBJ1-5,TRBD1,-,TRBV28,CASTPWAGGSNQPQHF,TGTGCCAGCACCCCGTGGGCAGGGGGTAGCAATCAGCCCCAGCATTTT
TRBJ2-7,-,many,TRBV4-1,CASSRGTADYEQYF,TGCGCCAGCAGCCGCGGGACTGCCGACTACGAGCAGTACTTC
TRBJ2-1,-,-,TRBV23-1,CASSRIVRWGGPVSYNEQFF,TGCGCCAGCAGTAGGATAGTACGGTGGGGGGGGCCGGTATCCTACAATGAGCAGTTCTTC
TRBJ2-5,-,-,TRBV4-1,CASSQEASRETQYF,TGCGCCAGCAGCCAAGAGGCTAGTCGAGAGACCCAGTACTTC
TRBJ2-7,TRBD1,-,TRBV7-7,CASSQQPGQGYEQYF,TGTGCTAGCAGCCAACAACCGGGACAGGGATACGAGCAGTACTTC
TRBJ1-2,-,-,TRBV19,CASSIERGDGYTF,TGTGCCAGTAGTATAGAACGGGGGGACGGCTACACCTTC
TRBJ1-2,-,-,TRBV4-1,CASSQEYRAVVGGYTF,TGCGCCAGCAGCCAAGAGTACAGGGCAGTCGTAGGGGGCTACACCTTC
TRBJ1-5,TRBD1,once,TRBV28,CASSSGQGAVQPQHF,TGTGCCAGCAGTTCAGGACAGGGGGCCGTACAGCCCCAGCATTTT
TRBJ1-6,-,-,TRBV7-8,CASSLRLQGSYNSPLHF,TGTGCCAGCAGCTTAAGGTTACAGGGCTCCTATAATTCACCCCTCCACTTT
TRBJ2-4,TRBD1,-,TRBV5-6,CASSLVTGDIQNIQYF,TGTGCCAGCAGCTTGGTAACAGGGGATATCCAAAACATTCAGTACTTC
TRBJ2-1,TRBD2,once,TRBV9,CASSVGERGVYNEQFF,TGTGCCAGCAGCGTAGGGGAGCGGGGGGTCTACAATGAGCAGTTCTTC
TRBJ1-2,TRBD1,-,TRBV27,CASSPRTGGVNYGYTF,TGTGCCAGCAGTCCGCGGACAGGGGGCGTGAACTATGGCTACACCTTC
TRBJ2-7,-,-,TRBV2,CASSEQGLSEQYF,TGTGCCAGCAGTGAACAGGGGTTAAGCGAGCAGTACTTC
TRBJ1-1,-,-,TRBV28,CASSDTRSAFF,TGTGCCAGCAGTGACACCCGCTCGGCTTTCTTT
TRBJ1-4,TRBD1,-,TRBV7-9,CASSFLRDRDEKLFF,TGTGCCAGCAGCTTCTTAAGGGACAGGGATGAAAAACTGTTTTTT
TRBJ1-1,TRBD1,-,TRBV5-1,CASSKGQENTEAFF,TGCGCCAGCAGCAAGGGACAGGAGAACACTGAAGCTTTCTTT
TRBJ1-3,-,-,TRBV4-3,CASSQVADGSGNTIYF,TGCGCCAGCAGCCAGGTGGCCGACGGGTCTGGAAACACCATATATTTT
TRBJ1-2,-,-,TRBV9,CATDSNRARGYTF,TGTGCCACCGATTCAAACAGGGCTCGGGGCTACACCTTC
TRBJ1-2,TRBD1,-,TRBV29-1,CSAIPNHRGSYGYTF,TGCAGCGCTATCCCTAACCACAGGGGCAGCTATGGCTACACCTTC
TRBJ1-2,TRBD1,-,TRBV18,CASSPGQTLYGYTF,TGTGCCAGCTCACCGGGACAGACACTTTATGGCTACACCTTC